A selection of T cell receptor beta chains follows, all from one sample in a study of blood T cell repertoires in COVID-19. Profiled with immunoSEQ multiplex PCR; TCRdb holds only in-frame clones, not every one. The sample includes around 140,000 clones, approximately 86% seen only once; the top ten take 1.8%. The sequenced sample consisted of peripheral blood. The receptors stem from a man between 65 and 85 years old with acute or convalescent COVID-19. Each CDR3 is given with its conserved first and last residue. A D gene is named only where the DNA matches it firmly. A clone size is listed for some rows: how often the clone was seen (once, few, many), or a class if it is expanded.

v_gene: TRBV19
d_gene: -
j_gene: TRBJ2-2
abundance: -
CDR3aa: CASSPRAANTGELFF
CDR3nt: TGTGCCAGCTCCCCCCGCGCGGCCAACACCGGGGAGCTGTTTTTT

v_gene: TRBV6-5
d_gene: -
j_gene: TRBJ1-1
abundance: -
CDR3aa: CASSYSWPGAKTEAFF
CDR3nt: TGTGCCAGCAGTTACTCGTGGCCAGGGGCGAAGACTGAAGCTTTCTTT

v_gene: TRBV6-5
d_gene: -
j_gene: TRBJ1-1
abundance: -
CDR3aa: CASSYAGKTEAFF
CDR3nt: TGTGCCAGCAGTTACGCGGGGAAGACTGAAGCTTTCTTT

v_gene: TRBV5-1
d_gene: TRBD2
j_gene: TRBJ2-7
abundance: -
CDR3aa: CASSLYREAYEQYF
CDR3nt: TGCGCCAGCAGCCTCTACCGGGAGGCCTACGAGCAGTACTTC

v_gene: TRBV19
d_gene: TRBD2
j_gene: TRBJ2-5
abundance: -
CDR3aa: CASSGVASGQETQYF
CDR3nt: TGTGCCAGTAGTGGGGTGGCTAGCGGGCAAGAGACCCAGTACTTC

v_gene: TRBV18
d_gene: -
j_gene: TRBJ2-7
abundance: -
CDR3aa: CASSPPARSYEQYF
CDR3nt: TGTGCCAGCTCACCACCGGCTCGATCCTACGAGCAGTACTTC

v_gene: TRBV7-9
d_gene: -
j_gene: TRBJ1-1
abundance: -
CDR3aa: CASSRQGGGVAAFF
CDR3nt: TGTGCCAGCAGCCGTCAGGGAGGTGGGGTGGCGGCTTTCTTT

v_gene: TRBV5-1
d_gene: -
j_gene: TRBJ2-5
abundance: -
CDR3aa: CASSFEGETQYF
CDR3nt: TGCGCCAGCAGCTTCGAGGGAGAGACCCAGTACTTC

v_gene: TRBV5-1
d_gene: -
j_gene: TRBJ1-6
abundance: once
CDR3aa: CASRGTGDSPLHF
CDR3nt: TGCGCCAGCAGGGGTACGGGTGATTCACCCCTCCACTTT

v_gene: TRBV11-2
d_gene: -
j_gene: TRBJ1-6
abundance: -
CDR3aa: CASSSTGIWSPLHF
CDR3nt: TGTGCCAGCAGTTCAACAGGGATATGGTCACCCCTCCACTTT

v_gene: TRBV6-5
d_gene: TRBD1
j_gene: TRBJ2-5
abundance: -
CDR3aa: CASSYSGQGLETQYF
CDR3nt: TGTGCCAGCAGTTACTCGGGACAGGGACTGGAGACCCAGTACTTC

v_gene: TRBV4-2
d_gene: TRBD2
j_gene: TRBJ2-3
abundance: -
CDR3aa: CASSQGQGPLGLSTDTQYF
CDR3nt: TGTGCCAGCAGCCAAGGTCAGGGCCCTCTGGGACTAAGCACAGATACGCAGTATTTT

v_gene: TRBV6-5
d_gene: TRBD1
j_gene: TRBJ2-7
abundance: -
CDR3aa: CASRQGDSSYEQYF
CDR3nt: TGTGCCAGCAGGCAAGGGGACAGCTCCTACGAGCAGTACTTC

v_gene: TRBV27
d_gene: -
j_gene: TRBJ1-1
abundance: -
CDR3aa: CASSFLRGETEAFF
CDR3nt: TGTGCCAGCAGTTTCCTTCGTGGGGAGACTGAAGCTTTCTTT

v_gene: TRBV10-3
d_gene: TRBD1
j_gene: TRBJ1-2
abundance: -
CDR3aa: CAISEGQGMVYGYTF
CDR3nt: TGTGCCATCAGTGAGGGACAGGGGATGGTCTATGGCTACACCTTC